This TCR beta chain was sequenced in a study of cytomegalovirus exposure and HLA in healthy donors. Findings of the study overall: The authors later found TCR association rates varying by HLA locus, with DRB1 most and HLA-C fewest.

To note about this clone: The antigen remains undetermined.

A multiplex PCR was run with 60 Vbeta primers and 13 Jbeta primers. Assay: immunoSEQ multiplex PCR; the TCRdb copy retains only in-frame clones and omits some. Among 190,000 or so clones listed, roughly 80% were seen once. CDR3 length: 13 residues. The junction had 8 bases not matched to a gene; V was cut back by 3 bases and J by 14 bases. Looked up from germline, CDR1 is SGHNT and CDR2 is YYREEE (reference sequence). The clonotype originates from a boy younger than 18 in good health and CMV-seronegative. The sequenced sample consisted of PBMCs. This chain connects TRBV5-4 to TRBJ2-5; 12 nucleotides align to TRBD2. The CDR3: CASSSWTSGTDYF. CDR3 nucleotide sequence: TGTGCCAGCAGCTCCTGGACTAGCGGGACCGATTACTTC.